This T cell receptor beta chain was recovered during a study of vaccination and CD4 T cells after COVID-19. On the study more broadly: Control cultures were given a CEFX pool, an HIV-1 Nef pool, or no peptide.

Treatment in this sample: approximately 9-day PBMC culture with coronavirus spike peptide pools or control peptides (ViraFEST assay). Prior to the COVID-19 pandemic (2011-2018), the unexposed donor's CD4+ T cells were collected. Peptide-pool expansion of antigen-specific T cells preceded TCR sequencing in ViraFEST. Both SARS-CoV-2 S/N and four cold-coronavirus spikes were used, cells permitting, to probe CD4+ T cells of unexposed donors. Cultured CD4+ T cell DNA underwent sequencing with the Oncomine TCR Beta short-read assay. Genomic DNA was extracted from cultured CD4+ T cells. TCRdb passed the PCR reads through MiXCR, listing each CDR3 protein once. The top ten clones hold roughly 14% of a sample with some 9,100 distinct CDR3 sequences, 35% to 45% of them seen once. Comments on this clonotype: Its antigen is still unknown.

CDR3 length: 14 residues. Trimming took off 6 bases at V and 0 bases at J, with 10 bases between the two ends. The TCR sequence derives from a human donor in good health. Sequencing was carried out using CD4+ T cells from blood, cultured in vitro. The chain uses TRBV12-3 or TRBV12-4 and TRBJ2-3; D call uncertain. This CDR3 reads CASSGSRSTDTQYF. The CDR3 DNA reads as TGTGCCAGCAGCGGTTCCCGTAGCACAGATACGCAGTATTTT.